This TCR beta chain was identified in a study of blood T cell repertoires in COVID-19. Study information: Acute-phase and convalescent COVID-19 samples originated in the United States, Italy and Spain. PBMCs, B-cell-depleted T cells, or T cells provided the cDNA or gDNA that made up the material.

With 4 bases clipped from V and 4 bases from J, the junction kept 7 bases outside the gene matches. The germline gives CDR1 SGHTA, CDR2 FQGNSA. This CDR3 has 15 residues. Authors' analysis steps: Amplification from reference gene primers served as the basis for estimated nucleated cell counts. Repertoires were generated with immunoSEQ multiplex PCR, while TCRdb's copy carries only in-frame clones and drops some. The V and J calls and clone size come from that table; D and trimming were worked out from the DNA. The repertoire consists of over 110,000 clones, with 70% to 85% occurring once and the leading ten covering approximately 10%.

The sequenced material came from peripheral blood. This chain joins TRBV7-2 and TRBJ2-1, with 7 bases that match TRBD2. The origin of this receptor is a man in his fifties or sixties with active or convalescent COVID-19. CDR3 loop: CASSYSTGGYNEQFF. CDR3 nucleotides: TGTGCCAGCAGCTACTCCACGGGGGGATACAATGAGCAGTTCTTC.